What follows are 11 T cell receptor beta chains derived from one specimen sequenced in a study of beta chain features in type 1 diabetes. Reverse transcribing all isolated RNA meant expressed TCRB transcripts were sequenced. TCRdb's copy holds only in-frame clones and misses some; the assay was immunoSEQ multiplex PCR. Seen here are approximately 170,000 clones, about 63% observed once, and the top ten hold about 0.081%. Study-level points and caveats: When Type 1 diabetes patients were examined, their TCRB CDR3s proved moderately but significantly shorter in all four CD4+ subsets.

No antigen has been identified for these receptors. The sample was naive CD4+ T cells from blood. These receptors came from a man under 40 with type 1 diabetes.

This clone occurred a few times. The CDR3 sequence: CASSVVFTDTQYF. CDR3 DNA sequence: TGTGCCAGCAGCGTAGTTTTCACAGATACGCAGTATTTT. V gene TRBV9 combines with J gene TRBJ2-3; D unclear. From germline, CDR1 is SGDLS and CDR2 YYNGEE. V lost 0 bases and J lost 2, with 4 bases in between. This CDR3 contains 13 residues.

This clone was detected a few times. The V and J genes are TRBV30 and TRBJ1-4; D gene ambiguous. The CDR3 spans 13 residues. The V and J ends lost 2 bases and 6 bases respectively, with 10 bases between them. The germline gives CDR1 GTSNPN, CDR2 SVGIG (reference sequence). This CDR3 reads CAWSLGVYEKLFF. CDR3 nucleotides: TGTGCCTGGAGTCTCGGGGTTTATGAAAAACTGTTTTTT.

This clone was detected a few times. The V call is TRBV4-3, the J call TRBJ1-4, with D unclear. Trimming shortened V by 1 base and J by 7 bases, and 13 bases separated the two germline ends. The CDR3 spans 15 residues. Germline-derived CDR1 and CDR2 are LGHNA and YSLEER. CDR3 sequence: CASSQVGGPSEKLFF. The CDR3 nucleotides read TGCGCCAGCAGCCAAGTAGGTGGGCCAAGTGAAAAACTGTTTTTT.

The chain couples TRBV6-6 to TRBJ1-1; D unclear. The germline CDR1 and CDR2 sequences are MNHNY and SVGAGI (reference sequence). The CDR3 has 14 amino acids. Deletions cut 3 bases from V and 2 bases from J, with 10 bases between. In nucleotides, the CDR3 is TGTGCCAGCAGTTATCTAAACACCAACACTGAAGCTTTCTTT. It translates to CASSYLNTNTEAFF.

The J gene is TRBJ2-5, the V gene TRBV9; 12 nucleotides align to TRBD2. V shed 2 bases and J 2 bases; nucleotides not matched to a gene: 1. This CDR3 spans 15 amino acids. Germline V gene lookup returns CDR1 SGDLS and CDR2 YYNGEE. The CDR3 coding sequence is TGTGCCAGCAGCGTGCTAGCGGGGGGGCAAGAGACCCAGTACTTC. The encoded protein is CASSVLAGGQETQYF.

This chain links TRBV7-2 with TRBJ2-7; D might be TRBD2 (6 bases). Germline-derived CDR1 and CDR2 are SGHTA and FQGNSA. V lost 8 bases and J 6 bases, leaving 26 bases between the germline ends. CDR3 length equals 16 residues. CDR3 nucleotides: TGTGCCAGCGCGTGGAGGGAGGCAGGAACATCTTTCGAGCAGTACTTC. Translation: CASAWREAGTSFEQYF. Using reference TRBV7-2 and TRBJ2-7 for the parts outside the CDR3, the full variable domain is GAGVSQSPSNKVTEKGKDVELRCDPISGHTALYWYRQSLGQGLEFLIYFQGNSAPDKSGLPSDRFSAERTGGSVSTLTIQRTQQEDSAVYLCASAWREAGTSFEQYFGPGTRLTVT.

CDR3 sequence (DNA): TGCAGCGTGGGCTCAACCCGAGAATATGGCTACACCTTC. It translates to CSVGSTREYGYTF. V usage is TRBV29-1 and J usage is TRBJ1-2, with no clear D. V was trimmed by 6 bases and J by 5 bases, leaving 16 bases between them. This CDR3 has 13 residues. The germline CDR1 and CDR2 sequences are SQVTM and ANQGSEA. The variable domain in full, with the rest retrieved from reference TRBV29-1 and TRBJ1-2, is SAVISQKPSRDICQRGTSLTIQCQVDSQVTMMFWYRQQPGQSLTLIATANQGSEATYESGFVIDKFPISRPNLTFSTLTVSNMSPEDSSIYLCSVGSTREYGYTFGSGTRLTVV.

The chain carries TRBV9 and TRBJ2-5; TRBD2 aligns across 12 bases. CDR1 is SGDLS, CDR2 YYNGEE, per germline. The CDR3 runs to 16 residues. J was trimmed by 0 bases and V by 4 bases; bases with no gene match: 4. The CDR3 nucleotides are TGTGCCAGCAGCTCCGGACTAGCGGGGAACCAAGAGACCCAGTACTTC. Its protein is CASSSGLAGNQETQYF.

The table lists this clone with a count of one. CDR3 region: CASSTSESTDTQYF. The CDR3 DNA sequence: TGTGCCAGCAGCACGAGCGAGAGCACAGATACGCAGTATTTT. The chain recombines TRBV7-2 with TRBJ2-3; D remains ambiguous. This CDR3 contains 14 residues. Germline assignment: CDR1 SGHTA and CDR2 FQGNSA. With 5 bases removed from V and 0 bases from J, the gap between germline ends came to 9 bases.

This clone was counted between two and nine times. The chain links TRBV29-1 to TRBJ2-1; TRBD2 agrees at 11 bases. Germline CDR1 is SQVTM and CDR2 is ANQGSEA. The CDR3 contains 13 residues. The J segment lost 9 bases and the V segment lost 6 bases, leaving 7 bases of the junction unmatched. The CDR3 spells CSVETSGVPEQFF. CDR3 sequence (DNA): TGCAGCGTGGAGACTAGCGGGGTCCCTGAGCAGTTCTTC.

The chain carries TRBV30 and TRBJ2-7; TRBD1 might be the D (5 bases). Trimming removed 2 bases from V and 0 bases from J, with 14 bases in between. Per the germline V gene, CDR1 is GTSNPN and CDR2 is SVGIG (reference sequence). CDR3 size: 15 residues. CDR3 sequence (DNA): TGTGCCTGGAGTCCCCTGTCAGGGCTCTCCTACGAGCAGTACTTC. This gives the protein CAWSPLSGLSYEQYF.